Below, one T cell receptor beta chain is given with its context. The antigen is unknown. The sample belongs to a study of OX40 agonist ivuxolimab in advanced cancers. Findings and limits, study-wide: Circulating CD4+ and CD8+ T cells showed clonal expansion by week 6 at 0.1 to 3.0 mg/kg.

Libraries were prepared by immunoSEQ multiplex PCR; TCRdb keeps only in-frame clonotypes and omits some of them. The table lists tens of thousands of clones, 83% of them singletons. V dropped 5 bases and J dropped 4; count of bases not matched to a gene: 15. CDR3 length: 18 amino acids. Germline assignment: CDR1 SEHNR and CDR2 FQNEAQ (reference sequence). This receptor was identified in an adult with an advanced solid tumor such as melanoma, head and neck, liver or kidney cancer. The rearrangement uses TRBV7-9 and TRBJ2-3, with TRBD2 identical over 10 bases. The material sequenced was CD4+ or CD8+ T cells sorted from blood, taken in a trial of the OX40 agonist ivuxolimab. The CDR3 DNA reads TGTGCCAGCAGCCCACCAGGAAGCGGGGGGGGCTTGCCAGATACGCAGTATTTT. It is translated as CASSPPGSGGGLPDTQYF.